The clone carrying this T cell receptor beta chain was recorded many times. What it recognizes is unknown. Memory CD4+ cells were defined as CD4+CD45RO+CD25-. Semi-nested PCR with Nested Universal Primer A followed constant-region reverse priming of full-length variable regions. TCRdb processed the 5' RACE reads anew with MiXCR; each CDR3 protein has one entry. The sample lists 50,000 to 80,000 distinct CDR3 sequences, approximately 22% occurring once. The study, taken as a whole, reports: Tumor Tregs overlapped most with tumor, then blood, naive CD4+ cells. The TCR gene usage of tumor memory CD4+ T cells clustered together with blood and lymph node memory CD4+ cells and with lymph node naive CD4+ cells.

The sequenced material came from memory CD4+ T cells sorted from a lymph node. Regarding subset: memory CD4+ T cells, CD4+CD45RO+CD25-. The receptor comes from a female donor with breast cancer.

CDR3 sequence reads: CASSLGTGIYNEQFF. CDR3 bases: TGCGCCAGCAGCTTGGGGACAGGGATTTACAATGAGCAGTTCTTC. This sequence joins TRBV5-1 and TRBJ2-1; TRBD1 matches 8 bases. The V gene end was trimmed by 0 bases and the J gene end by 4 bases; junction bases not matched to a gene: 3. Germline loops: CDR1 SGHRS, CDR2 YFSETQ. The length of the CDR3 is 15 residues.